This section outlines one T cell receptor (beta chain) sequence together with its context. Its target is not known. Used for diagnoses were clinical symptoms, serum thyroxine and TRAb, thyroid ultrasound and orbital computed tomography. The germline V and J ends were trimmed by 1 base and 8 bases, with 12 bases remaining between them. Germline assignment: CDR1 LGHNA and CDR2 YNFKEQ. CDR3 length: 14 amino acids. These data originate in a study of T cells in Graves' hyperthyroidism and ophthalmopathy. Overall study results and limits: A median around 6 months before onset, the model predicted ophthalmopathy. From stable hyperthyroidism, ophthalmopathy was separated by a 13 V-J model. Most clonotypes expanded in the thyroid (above 0.001) were also present in blood.

The investigators amplified TCR beta CDR3 regions from RNA transcripts. The primer set for the first-round RT-PCR of the TCR CDR3 was HTBI. In TCRdb, the multiplex PCR reads were re-called with MiXCR into one record per CDR3 protein. The sample gives approximately 590,000 distinct CDR3 sequences, approximately 15% of which show up once; about 7% is in the top ten. The genes are TRBV4-2 and TRBJ2-1, with a tentative D call TRBD2 (5 bases). The sequence was collected from a woman in her twenties or thirties with Graves' hyperthyroidism. Sequencing was carried out using blood. Here the CDR3 reads CASSQGRVGDEQFF. The DNA for the CDR3 is TGTGCCAGCAGCCAAGGGCGGGTAGGCGATGAGCAGTTCTTC.